This T cell receptor (beta chain) appears in the sequencing data of a study of shared clonotypes between healthy human individuals. General study findings and limits: A handful of donors had 5% to 6.5% of their naive CD4 clonotypes in common. The low donor count limited represented genetic and exposure-history diversity. Rarefaction exposed incomplete sorted-subset sequencing despite large depth.

Note on this clone: Its antigen is undetermined.

The CDR3 totals 15 residues. Per the germline V gene, CDR1 is MNHNS and CDR2 is SASEGT. V lost 0 bases and J 6 bases, leaving 12 bases between the germline ends. Sequencing was performed with immunoSEQ multiplex PCR; in TCRdb, only in-frame clones are kept and a portion is missing. The sample lists hundreds of thousands of clones, around four fifths seen once, with 1.5% to 2% in the top ten. The sequenced sample was memory CD4+ T cells sorted from blood. Subset noted: CD45RA-negative fraction. The sequence came from a woman younger than 45 in good health. The chain has TRBV6-1 and TRBJ1-5; no clear D gene. The CDR3 nucleotides are TGTGCCAGCAGTGAAGCACGGAGGACGGCTCAGCCCCAGCATTTT. Translating gives CASSEARRTAQPQHF.